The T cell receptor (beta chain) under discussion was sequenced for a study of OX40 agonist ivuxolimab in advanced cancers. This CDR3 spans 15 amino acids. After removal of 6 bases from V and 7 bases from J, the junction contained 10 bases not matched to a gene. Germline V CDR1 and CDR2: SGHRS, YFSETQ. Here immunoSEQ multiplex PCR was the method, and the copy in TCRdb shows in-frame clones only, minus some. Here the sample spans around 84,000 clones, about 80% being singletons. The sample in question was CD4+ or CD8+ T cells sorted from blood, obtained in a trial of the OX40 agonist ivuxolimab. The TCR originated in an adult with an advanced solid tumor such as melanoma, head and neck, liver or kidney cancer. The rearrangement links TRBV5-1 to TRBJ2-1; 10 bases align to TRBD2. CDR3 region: CASTVKRGGLNEQFF. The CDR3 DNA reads TGCGCCAGCACCGTTAAGCGGGGGGGCCTGAATGAGCAGTTCTTC.